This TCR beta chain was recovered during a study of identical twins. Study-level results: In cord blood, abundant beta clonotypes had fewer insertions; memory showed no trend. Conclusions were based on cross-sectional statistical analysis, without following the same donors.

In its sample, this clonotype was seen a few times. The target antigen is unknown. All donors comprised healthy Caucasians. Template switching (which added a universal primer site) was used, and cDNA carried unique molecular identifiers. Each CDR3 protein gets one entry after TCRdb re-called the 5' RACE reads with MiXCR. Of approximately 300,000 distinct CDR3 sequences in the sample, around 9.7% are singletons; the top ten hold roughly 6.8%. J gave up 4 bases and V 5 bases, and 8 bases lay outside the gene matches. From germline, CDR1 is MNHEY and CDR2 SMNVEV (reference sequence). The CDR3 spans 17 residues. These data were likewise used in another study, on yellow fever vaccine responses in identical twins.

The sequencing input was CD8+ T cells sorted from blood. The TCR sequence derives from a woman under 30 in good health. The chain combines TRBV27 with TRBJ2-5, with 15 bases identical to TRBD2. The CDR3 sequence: CASSDRTSGGAGETQYF. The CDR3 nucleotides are TGTGCCAGCAGTGACAGGACTAGCGGGGGGGCCGGAGAGACCCAGTACTTC.